This TCR beta chain was obtained from a study of cytomegalovirus exposure and HLA in healthy donors. Study context: A data release that came early held tens of millions of unique TCRs from HLA-typed donors. General study results and limits: At a 0.05 false discovery rate, a later analysis found 15,000 to 20,000 TCR beta sequences to be associated with HLA alleles. Researchers reported in a later analysis that a missense DCLRE1C variant was tied to TCR beta V- and J-gene trimming.

Comments on this clone: Its antigen is unidentified.

PCR primers comprised 60 Vbeta and 13 Jbeta primers. Clones were read by immunoSEQ multiplex PCR, and TCRdb kept only the in-frame ones, dropping some. The table has about 190,000 clones, over 60% seen once; the top ten hold 0.9% to 1.2%. Specimen: PBMCs. This receptor was obtained from a woman between 35 and 50 years old in good health and CMV-seronegative.

The CDR3 nucleotides are TGCAGCGCCCAAAGGGCAGGGCGAAACACCATATATTTT. It yields the protein CSAQRAGRNTIYF. The gene calls are TRBV29-1 and TRBJ1-3; tentative D call: TRBD1 (5 bases). The CDR3 sequence is 13 residues long. Germline V gene data show CDR1 as SQVTM and CDR2 as ANQGSEA. V was trimmed by 7 bases and J by 5 bases, leaving 15 bases between them.